This TCR beta chain was captured in a study of Graves' ophthalmopathy and Graves' hyperthyroidism (dated by TCRdb to between 2017 and 2018). Regarding the research as a whole: Peripheral blood samples were taken at the time of initial diagnosis, before any treatment was given. The 75 to 100 discovery patients were divided at random into training and test sets in a 7:3 ratio. Following sampling, methimazole starting at 30 mg daily was administered to hyperthyroidism patients, and high-dose intravenous methylprednisolone was administered to ophthalmopathy patients. T-cell repertoires of thyroid tissue and blood were compared in several hyperthyroidism patients. The study used signatures of the TCR beta repertoire to tell Graves' ophthalmopathy apart from Graves' hyperthyroidism and to predict which patients would progress to ophthalmopathy. An independent validation cohort was composed of around 19 hyperthyroidism patients and around 16 patients who later progressed from hyperthyroidism to ophthalmopathy. A discovery set of about 99 patients (more than 40 ophthalmopathy, fewer than 60 stable hyperthyroidism) was enrolled to explore V-J signatures distinguishing ophthalmopathy from hyperthyroidism. In total, 135 blood samples were TCR-sequenced: approximately 40 ophthalmopathy, under 80 hyperthyroidism and about 17 hyperthyroidism-to-ophthalmopathy patients.

For repertoire sequencing, TCR beta CDR3 regions were amplified from RNA transcripts. HTBI primers and the Qiagen OneStep RT-PCR kit were used in a first-round RT-PCR, which was followed by a second-round multiplex PCR, size selection and purification. Libraries were sequenced on an Illumina HiSeq2000 using paired-end 100 bp reads. The authors' pipeline ran thus. Reads were processed with SOAPnuke, discarding reads with adapters, uncalled bases, mean Phred below 15, or no exact constant-primer or identifier match. COPE v1.2.5 was used to merge the high-quality paired reads. Each unique nucleotide sequence was treated as a clonotype, and MiTCR v1.1 was used to align the clonotypes to the IMGT TRB V, D and J references. Analysis was restricted to V-J combinations with a frequency above 0.0001, which covered 98% to 99.2% of repertoires. For each V-J combination, a TCR clonal expansion and chaos score was defined as the ratio of F50 clonal expansion to chaos observed in the TCRdist matrix. Welch's t-statistics and random forest were used to reduce features to about 14 V-J combinations, which were fed into a naive Bayes classifier. Thyroid-blood repertoire similarity was quantified with the Morisita-Horn index. TCRdb took the public reads, trimmed them with fastp at Q25, ran MiXCR for clone calling and kept in-frame beta chains. When rows share a CDR3 protein, they turn into one entry using the most common DNA and genes. TCRdb, not the authors, supplied the V and J calls. The sample table shows a few hundred thousand distinct CDR3 sequences, and 15% are seen once. The ten most abundant clones make up approximately 7% of the sample.

This clonotype was observed a few times. Its antigen is unknown. Compared with germline, one end of the junction differs, possibly owing to a read error. The full study reports these points: Most expanded thyroid clonotypes with a frequency above 0.001 also appeared in blood, which suggests that blood repertoires may reflect the immune response in the thyroid. In validation, the model predicted ophthalmopathy progression with 55% to 71% sensitivity and roughly 72% specificity; 12 predicted patients were CT-confirmed with GO in a median of approximately six months. The 13-signature model separated ophthalmopathy from stable hyperthyroidism with approximately 90% sensitivity and approximately 83% specificity in cross-validation, and 80%/75% in the test set. Sample size was not statistically predetermined, and group allocation was not concealed from the investigators.

From a lookup of the germline V gene (reference sequence), CDR1 and CDR2 are DFQATT and SNEGSKA. From cysteine to phenylalanine, the CDR3 is 16 amino acids long. Of all the DNA, just the CDR3 is kept, 48 bases in frame from base 1. Hyperthyroidism was considered stable if no progression to ophthalmopathy occurred within 18 months of follow-up. Patients with hyperthyroidism were aged 18 to 65 years, had been newly diagnosed, and had a disease duration of less than 2 months. Patients with other autoimmune diseases, uncontrolled infections, pregnancy or lactation were excluded. Clinical symptoms, serum thyroxine, TRAb, thyroid ultrasound and orbital computed tomography formed the basis of the diagnosis. Using Ficoll-Paque density gradient centrifugation, PBMCs were isolated from over 8.5 ml of fresh peripheral blood. Trizol reagent was used to extract the total RNA, and its quality was then checked on an Agilent 2100 Bioanalyzer.

The sequenced sample was peripheral blood. The receptor chain draws on TRBV20-1 and TRBJ1-6; matching of 5 bases hints at TRBD1 as the D gene. This clonotype was sampled from a woman between 18 and 29 years old with stable Graves' hyperthyroidism. Donor details come from another sample of the same person, matched by shared clones. The DNA sequence is given as TGCAGTGCTAGTCAGGGTTCTCTAATCTATAATTCACCCCACCACTTT. This yields the protein CSASQGSLIYNSPHHF.